This T cell receptor (beta chain) came from a study of blood T cell repertoires in COVID-19. Study as a whole: Samples representing acute and convalescent COVID-19 were sourced from the United States, Italy and Spain.

Under the authors' procedure: Estimates of nucleated cell counts were drawn from the amplification of reference gene primers. Libraries were prepared by immunoSEQ multiplex PCR; TCRdb keeps only in-frame clonotypes and omits some of them. The V and J calls and clone size come from that table; D and trimming were worked out from the DNA. Here the sample spans more than 200,000 clones, around 81% being singletons. The CDR3 sequence is 18 residues long. V was clipped by 4 bases and J by 4 bases; unmatched bases: 11. Germline V CDR1 and CDR2: SGHKS, YYEKEE (reference sequence). Participants spanned ages about 18 to 90 years and resided in about two dozen US areas. Grouping used clinical history reported by participants in a survey and questionnaire.

The chain carries TRBV5-5 and TRBJ2-6, with 10 bases identical to TRBD2. The source of this sequence is a woman in her thirties or forties with acute COVID-19. Sequenced material: PBMCs or T cells enriched from blood (not recorded which). The CDR3 sequence: CASSLGQGLASGANVLTF. CDR3 DNA sequence: TGTGCCAGCAGCCTAGGACAGGGACTAGCGTCCGGGGCCAACGTCCTGACTTTC.